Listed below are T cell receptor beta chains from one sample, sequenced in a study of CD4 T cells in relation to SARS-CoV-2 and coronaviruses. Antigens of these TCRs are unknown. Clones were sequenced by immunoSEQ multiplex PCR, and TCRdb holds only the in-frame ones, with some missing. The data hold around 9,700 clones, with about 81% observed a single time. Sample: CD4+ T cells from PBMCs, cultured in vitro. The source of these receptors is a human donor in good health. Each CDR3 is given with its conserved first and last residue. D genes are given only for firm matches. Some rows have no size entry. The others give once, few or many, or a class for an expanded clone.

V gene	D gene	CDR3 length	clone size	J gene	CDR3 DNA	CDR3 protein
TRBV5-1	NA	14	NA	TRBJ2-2	TGCGCCAGCAGCTTGGAATTCAACACCGGGGAGCTGTTTTTT	CASSLEFNTGELFF
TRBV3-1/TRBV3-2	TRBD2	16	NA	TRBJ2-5	TGTGCCAGCAGCCAAGCAGCGGGAGCGGTGAGTGGGACCCAGTACTTC	CASSQAAGAVSGTQYF
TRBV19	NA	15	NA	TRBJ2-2	TGTGCCAGTAGTATCCCGGGGGCGAACACCGGGGAGCTGTTTTTT	CASSIPGANTGELFF
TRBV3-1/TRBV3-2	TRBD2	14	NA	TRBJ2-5	TGTGCCAGCAGCTTAGCGGGAGGGCGGGAGACCCAGTACTTC	CASSLAGGRETQYF
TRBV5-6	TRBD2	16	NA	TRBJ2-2	TGTGCCAGCAGCGCCAGGGTAGCGGGAAACACCGGGGAGCTGTTTTTT	CASSARVAGNTGELFF
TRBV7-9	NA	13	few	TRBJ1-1	TGTGCCAGCGGCGGTTCCATGAACACTGAAGCTTTCTTT	CASGGSMNTEAFF
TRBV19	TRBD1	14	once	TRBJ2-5	TGTGCCAGTAGTTCAATACAGGGGACCGAGACCCAGTACTTC	CASSSIQGTETQYF
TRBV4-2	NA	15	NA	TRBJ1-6	TGTGCCAGCAGCCAAGATGCCAGCTATAATTCACCCCTCCACTTT	CASSQDASYNSPLHF
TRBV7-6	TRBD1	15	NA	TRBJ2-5	TGTGCCAGCAGCGGTGGGACAGGGCCGGCTGAGACCCAGTACTTC	CASSGGTGPAETQYF
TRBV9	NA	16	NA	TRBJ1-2	TGTGCCAGCAGCGTAAATCCGGGCCCGAGAGTCTATGGCTACACCTTC	CASSVNPGPRVYGYTF
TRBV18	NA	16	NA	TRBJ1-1	TGTGCCAGCTCACCACGAGGGACCCCTGGGAACACTGAAGCTTTCTTT	CASSPRGTPGNTEAFF
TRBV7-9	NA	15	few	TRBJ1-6	TGTGCCAGCAGCTTAAGCGGGGCAGAGAATTCACCCCTCCACTTT	CASSLSGAENSPLHF
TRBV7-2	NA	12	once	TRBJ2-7	TGTGCCAGCAGCTTCCGACTGAACGAGCAGTACTTC	CASSFRLNEQYF
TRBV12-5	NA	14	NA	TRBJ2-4	TGTGCTAGTGGTTTGGGGGGGACCAAGGACATTCAGTACTTC	CASGLGGTKDIQYF
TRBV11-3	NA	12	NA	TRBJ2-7	TGTGCCAGCAGCTTGACCGGGGATGAGCAGTACTTC	CASSLTGDEQYF
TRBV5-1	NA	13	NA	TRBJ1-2	TGCGCCAGCAGCTTGGACAGGAACTATGGCTACACCTTC	CASSLDRNYGYTF
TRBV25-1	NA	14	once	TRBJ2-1	TGTGCCAGCAGTTTCCCCCACAGGAACAATGAGCAGTTCTTC	CASSFPHRNNEQFF
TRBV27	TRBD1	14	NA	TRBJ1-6	TGTGCCAGCAGTCCATGGGACAGGGATTCACCCCTCCACTTT	CASSPWDRDSPLHF
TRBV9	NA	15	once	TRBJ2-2	TGTGCCAGCAGCACCAGAAAAACAGGGACCGGGGAGCTGTTTTTT	CASSTRKTGTGELFF
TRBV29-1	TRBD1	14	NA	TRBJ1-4	TGCAGCGTTGCCCAGACAGGGGGGTATGAAAAACTGTTTTTT	CSVAQTGGYEKLFF
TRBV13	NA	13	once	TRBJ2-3	TGTGCCAGCAGCTTAGTGGGGACAGATACGCAGTATTTT	CASSLVGTDTQYF
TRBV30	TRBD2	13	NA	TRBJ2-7	TGTGCCTGGAGTGGGCTAGCGGGAAATGAGCAGTACTTC	CAWSGLAGNEQYF
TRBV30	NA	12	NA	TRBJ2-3	TGTGCCTGGAGCATTGAGACAGATACGCAGTATTTT	CAWSIETDTQYF
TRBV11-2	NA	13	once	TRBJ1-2	TGTGCCAGCAGAGGTCGGGGGCGCGATGGCTACACCTTC	CASRGRGRDGYTF
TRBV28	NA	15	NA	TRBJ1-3	TGTGCCAGCAGTCTTGGGGGGGTCTCTGGAAACACCATATATTTT	CASSLGGVSGNTIYF
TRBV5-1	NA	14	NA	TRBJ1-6	TGCGCCAGCAGCCTCGGGACCGATAATTCACCCCTCCACTTT	CASSLGTDNSPLHF
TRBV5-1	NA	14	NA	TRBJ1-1	TGCGCCAGCAGCTGGATCGGTCCCGACACTGAAGCTTTCTTT	CASSWIGPDTEAFF
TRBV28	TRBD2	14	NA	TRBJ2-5	TGTGCCAGCAGTCCACATCGGGGGGGGGAGACCCAGTACTTC	CASSPHRGGETQYF
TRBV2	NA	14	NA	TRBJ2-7	TGTGCCAGCAGTGCGCGGCAGGGGAGCCACGAGCAGTACTTC	CASSARQGSHEQYF
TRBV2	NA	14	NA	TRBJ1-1	TGTGCCAGCAGTGTGGAAGGCAGCGACACTGAAGCTTTCTTT	CASSVEGSDTEAFF
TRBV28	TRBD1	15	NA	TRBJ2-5	TGTGCCAGCAGTCTCCTTGACAGGGACCAAGAGACCCAGTACTTC	CASSLLDRDQETQYF
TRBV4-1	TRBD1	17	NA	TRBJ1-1	TGCGCCAGCAGCCAAGCCCGGACAGGGGGCGTGGGTCCAGAAGCTTTCTTT	CASSQARTGGVGPEAFF
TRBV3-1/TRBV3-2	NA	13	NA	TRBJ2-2	TGTGCCAGCATGCTTGGTAGCACCGGGGAGCTGTTTTTT	CASMLGSTGELFF
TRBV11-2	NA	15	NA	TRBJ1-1	TGTGCCAGCAGCTACGGCCTGGGACAGAACACTGAAGCTTTCTTT	CASSYGLGQNTEAFF
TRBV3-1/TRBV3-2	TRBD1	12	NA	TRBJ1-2	TGTGCCAGCAGCCCCCGACAGGGTGGCTACACCTTC	CASSPRQGGYTF
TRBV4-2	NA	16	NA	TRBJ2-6	TGTGCCAGCAGCCAAGTGGCGGATTCTGGGGCCAACGTCCTGACTTTC	CASSQVADSGANVLTF
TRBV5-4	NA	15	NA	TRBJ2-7	TGTGCCAGCAGCCCCCCCTCTCGAGAGGGCTACGAGCAGTACTTC	CASSPPSREGYEQYF
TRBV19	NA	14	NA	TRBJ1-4	TGTGCCAGTACTCCACAGGGTAGAGGAGAAAAACTGTTTTTT	CASTPQGRGEKLFF
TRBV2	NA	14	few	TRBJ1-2	TGTGCCAGCAGTGAATTCAGAGATAACTATGGCTACACCTTC	CASSEFRDNYGYTF
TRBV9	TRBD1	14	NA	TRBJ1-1	TGTGCCAGCAGCGGGACAGGGACGAACACTGAAGCTTTCTTT	CASSGTGTNTEAFF
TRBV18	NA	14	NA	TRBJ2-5	TGTGCCAGCTCACCACCGGTTGCTCAAGAGACCCAGTACTTC	CASSPPVAQETQYF
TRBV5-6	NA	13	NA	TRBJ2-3	TGTGCCAGCAGCTTCGGGAGAGGGGATACGCAGTATTTT	CASSFGRGDTQYF
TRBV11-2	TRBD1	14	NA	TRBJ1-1	TGTGCCAGCAGCAGACCGGGACAGGGCACTGAAGCTTTCTTT	CASSRPGQGTEAFF
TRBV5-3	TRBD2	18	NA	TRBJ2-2	TGTGCCAGAAATCCCGGGGGGGGCGCCGGAGGGGACACCGGGGAGCTGTTTTTT	CARNPGGGAGGDTGELFF
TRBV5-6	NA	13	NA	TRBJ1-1	TGTGCCAGCAGGTATACAGGGAGCACTGAAGCTTTCTTT	CASRYTGSTEAFF
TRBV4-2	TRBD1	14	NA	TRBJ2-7	TGTGCCAGCAACCCCGGGACAGGGTTACACGAGCAGTACTTC	CASNPGTGLHEQYF
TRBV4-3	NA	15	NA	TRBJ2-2	TGCGCCAGCAGCAAAATGGCGACGAACACCGGGGAGCTGTTTTTT	CASSKMATNTGELFF